One T cell receptor beta chain is described in this entry. This sample was taken from a study of OX40 agonist ivuxolimab in advanced cancers. The data were produced by immunoSEQ multiplex PCR, yet TCRdb's version contains in-frame clones alone and is incomplete. This sample has about 69,000 clones, with roughly nine tenths found just once. Sequenced material: CD4+ or CD8+ T cells sorted from blood, taken in a trial of the OX40 agonist ivuxolimab. This TCR came from an adult with an advanced solid tumor such as melanoma, head and neck, liver or kidney cancer.

The chain's CDR3 is CASRTGVWGDYEQYF. DNA for the CDR3: TGTGCCAGCCGTACTGGCGTTTGGGGCGATTACGAGCAGTACTTC. The chain is built from TRBV19 and TRBJ2-7, with TRBD1 as a possible D gene (5 bases). Between the trimmed V and J ends, which lost 9 bases and 4 bases, there was a span of 22 bases. CDR3 size: 15 residues. In germline, CDR1 is LNHDA, CDR2 SQIVND (reference sequence).